The T cell receptor (beta chain) under discussion was sequenced for a study of cytomegalovirus exposure and HLA in healthy donors. Healthy bone marrow donors made up the donor group. This clone is a singleton in its sample. The target antigen is unknown. The study, taken as a whole, reports: Most TCR sequences were uncommon, yet certain public TCRs appeared in many donors. High specificity and sensitivity for cytomegalovirus status were reported for the classifier.

CDR1 SGHRS and CDR2 YFSETQ come from the germline V gene. The CDR3 runs 13 residues. V gave up 7 bases and J gave up 5 bases; unmatched junction bases: 7. The PCR had 60 Vbeta and 13 Jbeta primers. The protocol was immunoSEQ multiplex PCR, while the TCRdb copy is restricted to in-frame clones and leaves out a portion. This repertoire shows fewer than 65,000 clones, roughly 80% found once; its top ten account for 2.5% to 3.5%. V and J are TRBV5-1 and TRBJ2-5; 8 bases agree with TRBD1. This TCR was sampled from a woman aged 40 to 50 in good health and CMV-seropositive. The specimen was PBMCs. The CDR3 loop reads CASSDRGWETQYF. The CDR3 DNA reads as TGCGCCAGCTCTGACAGGGGATGGGAGACCCAGTACTTC.